Described below is a single TCR beta chain sequence and its context. Its specificity is not known. Both TRBC1 and TRBC2 were covered by a beta constant-region primer of two equimolar oligonucleotides. Nested alpha and beta constant-region primers with the SP2 primer drove four PCR rounds on ligated cDNA. TCRdb reanalysed the UMI-ligation and nested PCR reads using MiXCR and keeps one entry per CDR3 protein. Of around 140,000 distinct CDR3 sequences in the sample, approximately 20% were seen once. CD4 T cells were positively selected, then CD8 T cells from the CD4-negative fraction. Cells stained for CD3, CD4, CD8, CD45RA and CD27 were sorted into four subsets. The germline CDR1 and CDR2 sequences are MDHEN and SYDVKM. The CDR3 covers 15 residues. V was clipped by 3 bases and J by 1 base, with 10 bases between them. The data derive from a study of naive and memory T cell subsets. Study observations and caveats: A few larger clonotypes appeared in naive repertoires, especially CD8, possibly memory cells re-expressing CD45RA. Over 90% of naive TCR sequences appeared only once after error correction, unlike memory subsets.

The chain carries TRBV28 and TRBJ1-5, with D tentatively TRBD1 (5 bases). This sequence originates from a human donor in good health. The sample comprised naive CD8+ T cells from blood. The CDR3 DNA sequence: TGTGCCAGCAGTTTTCAGTGGGGGAGCAATCAGCCCCAGCATTTT. Amino acids: CASSFQWGSNQPQHF.